This TCR beta chain was retrieved from a study of beta chain features in type 1 diabetes. Study-level information: The examined sorted cells totaled 110 million or so across samples. Study observations and caveats: People with Type 1 diabetes carried modestly yet significantly shorter TCRB CDR3s in all four CD4+ subsets.

The study reverse transcribed the entire isolated RNA, so it sequenced expressed TCRB transcripts. Some clones are missing from TCRdb's copy, which holds only in-frame ones; the method was immunoSEQ multiplex PCR. The sample includes fewer than 350,000 clones, 15% seen only once; the top ten take more than 0.015%. Germline V gene sequence: CDR1 SEHNR, CDR2 FQNEAQ (reference sequence). V shed 6 bases and J shed 10 bases, with 28 bases lying between them. This CDR3 comprises 17 residues. There are a few counts of this clone. As yet, its antigen is unknown. J is TRBJ2-1 and V is TRBV7-9, with D tentatively TRBD2 (6 bases). The specimen sequenced was naive CD4+ T cells from blood. This clonotype originated in a young man with type 1 diabetes. CDR3 sequence: CASRNSGGTSAWGEQFF. The CDR3 DNA is TGTGCCAGCAGAAACTCAGGAGGGACGTCGGCCTGGGGAGAGCAGTTCTTC. The variable domain in full, completed from reference TRBV7-9 and TRBJ2-1, reads DTGVSQNPRHKITKRGQNVTFRCDPISEHNRLYWYRQTLGQGPEFLTYFQNEAQLEKSRLLSDRFSAERPKGSFSTLEIQRTEQGDSAMYLCASRNSGGTSAWGEQFFGPGTRLTVL.